The clone carrying this T cell receptor beta chain was picked up a small number of times. The antigen remains undetermined. TCRdb's table, derived via immunoSEQ multiplex PCR, lists solely in-frame clones and lacks some. The data contain some 200,000 clones, 65% to 70% of them singletons. The CDR3 extends over 12 amino acids. The germline V and J ends were trimmed by 4 bases and 7 bases, with 12 bases remaining between them. Germline V CDR1 and CDR2: SGHDT, YYEEEE. This entry belongs to a study of shared clonotypes between healthy human individuals. Study-level results: Depth of sequencing was expected to influence donor clonotype sharing. Rarefaction analysis demonstrated incomplete sorted-subset sequencing notwithstanding large depth.

Sequenced: memory CD4+ T cells sorted from blood. Subset described: CD45RA-negative fraction. The sequence was obtained from a young man in good health. V and J are TRBV5-6 and TRBJ2-7, with a tentative D call TRBD2 (5 bases). The CDR3 spells CASSPRSGEQYF. The CDR3 nucleotides are TGTGCCAGCAGCCCCCGGTCGGGGGAGCAGTACTTC.